Presented here are 23 T cell receptor beta chains from one specimen sequenced in a study of cytomegalovirus exposure and HLA in healthy donors. With 60 Vbeta and 13 Jbeta primers, the PCR was carried out. TCRdb keeps only in-frame clones here, not all; method: immunoSEQ multiplex PCR. The table includes around 180,000 clones, more than 75% detected once. The specimen was PBMCs. These receptors originate from a woman under 30 in good health and CMV-seronegative.

The rearrangement joins TRBV18 to TRBJ2-3; TRBD2 might be the D (5 bases). Germline assignment: CDR1 KGHSH and CDR2 LQKENI. This CDR3 region has 16 residues. V lost 2 bases to trimming and J lost 2 bases, with 14 bases between them. CDR3 nucleotides: TGTGCCAGCTCACCAGGGTCGGGATCCTACACAGATACGCAGTATTTT. Translated: CASSPGSGSYTDTQYF.

V is TRBV5-1 and J is TRBJ2-4, with TRBD2 identical over 11 bases. CDR1 SGHRS and CDR2 YFSETQ come from the germline V gene. Unmatched junction bases numbered 9, after V lost 7 bases and J lost 0 bases. This CDR3 is 17 amino acids long. Here the CDR3 DNA reads TGCGCCAGCCACCCTGGGACTAGCGGAATAGCCAAAAACATTCAGTACTTC. It specifies CASHPGTSGIAKNIQYF.

This clone was picked up a small number of times. This sequence joins TRBV5-1 and TRBJ2-3; possibly TRBD1 for D (6 bases). Trimming removed 2 bases from V and 0 bases from J, with 16 bases in between. The germline CDR1 and CDR2 sequences are SGHRS and YFSETQ. The CDR3 spans 17 residues. This CDR3 is CASSFRATGVSTDTQYF. The CDR3 DNA follows: TGCGCCAGCAGCTTTAGGGCGACAGGAGTTAGCACAGATACGCAGTATTTT.

The chain joins TRBV15 to TRBJ1-2; D unresolved. V dropped 0 bases and J dropped 3 bases, with 5 bases sitting between them. Per the germline V gene, CDR1 is LNHNV and CDR2 is YYDKDF (reference sequence). The CDR3 is made up of 13 amino acids. CDR3 bases: TGTGCCACCAGCAGAGATATCTACTATGGCTACACCTTC. The encoded protein is CATSRDIYYGYTF.

The table lists this clone with a count of one. This chain connects TRBV10-3 to TRBJ2-1; TRBD2 matches at 7 bases. The CDR3 extends over 14 amino acids. With 4 bases clipped from V and 6 bases from J, the junction kept 6 bases outside the gene matches. Germline V gene lookup returns CDR1 ENHRY and CDR2 SYGVKD. The CDR3 DNA reads TGTGCCATCAGTGTAAACCGGGAGGCCAATGAGCAGTTCTTC. It encodes CAISVNREANEQFF.

This chain links TRBV5-1 with TRBJ1-6, with 7 bases aligning to TRBD1. CDR1 is SGHRS, CDR2 YFSETQ, per germline. The CDR3 is made up of 15 amino acids. The V and J ends lost 1 base and 5 bases, in that order; junction bases with no gene match: 3. In DNA form, the CDR3 reads TGCGCCAGCAGCTTGTACACAGGGGATAATTCACCCCTCCACTTT. Translation gives CASSLYTGDNSPLHF.

The genes are TRBV28 and TRBJ2-3, with TRBD2 identical over 8 bases. There are 15 residues in the CDR3. V lost 6 bases to trimming and J lost 0 bases; unmatched junction nucleotides: 5. Germline CDR1 and CDR2: MDHEN and SYDVKM. The CDR3 reads CASSYGGASTDTQYF. The CDR3 DNA follows: TGTGCCAGCAGCTACGGGGGGGCCAGCACAGATACGCAGTATTTT.

The chain is built from TRBV5-1 and TRBJ2-7; possible D gene TRBD2, 5 bases. This CDR3 spans 15 amino acids. Germline loops: CDR1 SGHRS, CDR2 YFSETQ. V was pared by 0 bases and J by 4 bases, with 14 bases between. The CDR3 reads CASSLELVTKYEQYF. CDR3 in DNA: TGCGCCAGCAGCTTGGAACTAGTAACGAAGTACGAGCAGTACTTC.

The rearrangement uses TRBV14 and TRBJ2-1; 14 bases are shared with TRBD2. The CDR3 sequence is 20 residues long. The trim removed 4 bases at V and 2 bases at J, leaving 13 bases unmatched. CDR1 SGHDN and CDR2 FVKESK come from the germline V gene. In DNA form, the CDR3 reads TGTGCCAGCAGCCCCATATCGGGACTAGCGGGAGTTAGCCCCTACAATGAGCAGTTCTTC. Protein sequence: CASSPISGLAGVSPYNEQFF. Drawing the rest from reference TRBV14 and TRBJ2-1, the complete variable domain is EAGVTQFPSHSVIEKGQTVTLRCDPISGHDNLYWYRRVMGKEIKFLLHFVKESKQDESGMPNNRFLAERTGGTYSTLKVQPAELEDSGVYFCASSPISGLAGVSPYNEQFFGPGTRLTVL.

CDR3 in amino acids: CASSKVTGTGQETQYF. CDR3 bases: TGTGCCAGCAGCAAAGTTACGGGGACAGGCCAAGAGACCCAGTACTTC. This rearrangement joins TRBV21-1 to TRBJ2-5; the D segment call TRBD1 is taken from the table without a DNA check. TRBV21-1 is a pseudogene locus. The CDR3 totals 16 residues.

This clone has just one count. J is TRBJ2-1 and V is TRBV7-9, with 8 bases that match TRBD1. This CDR3 spans 15 amino acids. CDR1 and CDR2 from the germline V gene are SEHNR and FQNEAQ (reference sequence). The junction had 11 bases not matched to a gene; V was cut back by 5 bases and J by 8 bases. In DNA, the CDR3 is TGTGCCAGCAGCGTACCCGGGACAGGCAGCGATGAGCAGTTCTTC. Its protein product is CASSVPGTGSDEQFF.

This chain links TRBV10-3 with TRBJ1-6; unclear D gene. The germline V gene has CDR1 ENHRY and CDR2 SYGVKD. The CDR3 covers 15 residues. The V end was cut by 2 bases, the J end by 7 bases, with 12 bases between. CDR3 protein: CAISETADRNSPLHF. The DNA for the CDR3 is TGTGCCATCAGTGAGACAGCTGATCGGAATTCACCCCTCCACTTT.

The chain uses TRBV2 and TRBJ1-2; D is possibly TRBD1 (6 bases). The germline CDR1 and CDR2 sequences are SNHLY and FYNNEI. This CDR3 contains 15 residues. V gave up 4 bases and J gave up 6 bases, with 18 bases separating them. CDR3 nucleotide sequence: TGTGCCAGCAGTGCGATTGACAGGCCCCTTAATGGCTACACCTTC. Its protein product is CASSAIDRPLNGYTF.

The genes are TRBV7-6 and TRBJ2-3, with D tentatively TRBD1 (6 bases). V lost 4 bases, J lost 4 bases, and 18 bases lay in between. Germline loops: CDR1 SGHVS, CDR2 FNYEAQ. The CDR3 loop spans 16 amino acids. CDR3 amino acids: CASSSAEGHRADTQYF. CDR3 in DNA: TGTGCCAGCAGCTCAGCGGAAGGCCACAGGGCAGATACGCAGTATTTT. Combining the CDR3 with reference TRBV7-6 and TRBJ2-3 gives the whole variable domain GAGVSQSPRYKVTKRGQDVALRCDPISGHVSLYWYRQALGQGPEFLTYFNYEAQQDKSGLPNDRFSAERPEGSISTLTIQRTEQRDSAMYRCASSSAEGHRADTQYFGPGTRLTVL.

V gene TRBV19 combines with J gene TRBJ2-7; 8 positions match TRBD2. Per germline, CDR1 LNHDA and CDR2 SQIVND (reference sequence). This CDR3 region has 14 residues. After removal of 8 bases from V and 5 bases from J, the junction contained 11 bases not matched to a gene. The CDR3, as DNA: TGTGCCAGTGGGAAGCGGGAGAGTTGGGACGAGCAGTACTTC. This sequence encodes CASGKRESWDEQYF. Variable domain in full (rest from reference TRBV19 and TRBJ2-7): DGGITQSPKYLFRKEGQNVTLSCEQNLNHDAMYWYRQDPGQGLRLIYYSQIVNDFQKGDIAEGYSVSREKKESFPLTVTSAQKNPTAFYLCASGKRESWDEQYFGPGTRLTVT.

The chain couples TRBV19 to TRBJ2-3, with 7 bases aligning to TRBD1. J gave up 3 bases and V 4 bases, and 7 bases lay outside the gene matches. Germline V gene sequence: CDR1 LNHDA, CDR2 SQIVND (reference sequence). The CDR3 is made up of 15 amino acids. The CDR3 protein is CASSKGAARTDTQYF. For the CDR3, the DNA is TGTGCCAGTAGTAAGGGGGCGGCTCGGACAGATACGCAGTATTTT.

V usage is TRBV7-2 and J usage is TRBJ1-2; weak D call: TRBD1 (5 bases). Germline values: CDR1 SGHTA, CDR2 FQGNSA. V lost 5 bases to trimming and J lost 2 bases, with 9 bases between them. The length of the CDR3 is 13 residues. The CDR3 protein is CASSARVNYGYTF. For the CDR3, the DNA is TGTGCCAGCAGCGCCAGGGTAAACTATGGCTACACCTTC.

The V gene is TRBV19, the J gene TRBJ2-3; 9 nucleotides agree with TRBD1. The germline V gene has CDR1 LNHDA and CDR2 SQIVND (reference sequence). The CDR3 contains 16 residues. V lost 5 bases and J lost 4; bases outside the gene matches: 10. The CDR3, as DNA: TGTGCCAGTAGTGCCTCGACAGGGGGGGTCTCAGATACGCAGTATTTT. Protein sequence: CASSASTGGVSDTQYF.

The gene calls are TRBV9 and TRBJ1-2, with 8 positions matching TRBD1. The V gene end was trimmed by 0 bases and the J gene end by 8 bases; junction bases not matched to a gene: 9. Germline CDR1 and CDR2: SGDLS and YYNGEE. The CDR3 is 15 residues long. As DNA, the CDR3 is TGTGCCAGCAGCGTAGTGGACAGGGACCTGTTAGGCTACACCTTC. Protein product: CASSVVDRDLLGYTF.

The rearrangement uses TRBV30 and TRBJ1-4; TRBD1 agrees at 8 bases. There are 15 residues in the CDR3. The germline CDR1 and CDR2 sequences are GTSNPN and SVGIG (reference sequence). V was clipped by 2 bases and J by 3 bases; unmatched bases: 5. The CDR3 sequence is CAWSQTGVSNEKLFF. CDR3 coding DNA: TGTGCCTGGAGTCAGACAGGGGTTTCTAATGAAAAACTGTTTTTT.

The table lists this clone with a count of one. The chain carries TRBV5-1 and TRBJ1-1; perhaps TRBD1 as D (6 bases). CDR3 length: 15 amino acids. CDR1 and CDR2 (germline): SGHRS, YFSETQ. Trimming pared 4 bases from V and 0 bases from J, leaving 13 bases between. CDR3 sequence: CASSGGQLMNTEAFF. As DNA, the CDR3 is TGCGCCAGCAGCGGCGGACAGTTGATGAACACTGAAGCTTTCTTT.

V and J are TRBV15 and TRBJ1-1, with D possibly TRBD1 on 6 matching bases. Germline V gene lookup returns CDR1 LNHNV and CDR2 YYDKDF (reference sequence). The CDR3 is 15 amino acids. Trimming pared 1 base from V and 4 bases from J, leaving 13 bases between. CDR3 residues: CATSRATQGFTEAFF. The CDR3 DNA reads TGTGCCACCAGCAGAGCCACCCAGGGGTTCACTGAAGCTTTCTTT.

The chain has TRBV21-1 and TRBJ2-2; the table names TRBD1, a call not compared with the DNA. TRBV21-1 has pseudogene status. The CDR3 loop spans 18 amino acids. The CDR3 region is CASSKGQVHFPNTGELFF. The CDR3 coding sequence is TGTGCCAGCAGCAAGGGACAGGTTCACTTCCCGAACACCGGGGAGCTGTTTTTT.